Listed here is a single TCR beta chain. Amplification by 5'RACE using constant-segment primers produced TCR alpha and TCR beta cDNA libraries that carried sample barcodes and UMIs. TCRdb passed the 5' RACE reads through MiXCR, listing each CDR3 protein once. The sample contains hundreds of thousands of distinct CDR3 sequences, around 30% of which appear only once. This sample is part of a study of T-cell memory formation after mild COVID-19. Looked up from germline, CDR1 is LGHDT and CDR2 is YNNKEL (reference sequence). CDR3 length: 14 amino acids. The germline V and J ends were trimmed by 2 bases and 7 bases, with 9 bases remaining between them.

The sample was PBMCs or a T cell subset sorted from them (not recorded which). The origin of this receptor is an adult woman who had mild COVID-19 (a few samples of this study predate the infection). Cell type and time point are not known. The rearrangement uses TRBV3-1 and TRBJ1-6; D is uncertain. CDR3 residues: CASSQRRRNSPLHF. The DNA of the CDR3 is TGTGCCAGCAGCCAAAGGAGGAGAAATTCACCCCTCCACTTT.